This T cell receptor (beta chain) stems from a study of shared clonotypes between healthy human individuals. Study-level points and caveats: The four-donor shared clonotypes exceeded non-shared clonotypes in generation probability, with non-shared ones scoring lower. Of the naive CD4 clonotypes, about 5% were shared across a handful of donors.

Germline values: CDR1 SEHNR, CDR2 FQNEAQ (reference sequence). J was trimmed by 4 bases and V by 5 bases; bases with no gene match: 6. The CDR3 sequence is 17 residues long. For this clone: What it binds is unknown.

Clones were read by immunoSEQ multiplex PCR, and TCRdb kept only the in-frame ones, dropping some. Of some 1,100,000 clones listed, about 84% were seen once; the top ten hold 0.52%. The rearrangement joins TRBV7-9 to TRBJ2-2; TRBD2 agrees at 14 bases. The source of this sequence is a man between 18 and 35 years old in good health. Some clones in this sample may be carry-over from other donors' samples. Sequencing was carried out using memory CD4+ T cells from PBMCs. Subset in this sample: CD45RA-negative fraction. The chain's CDR3 is CASSPGLAGVRTGELFF. CDR3 bases: TGTGCCAGCAGCCCGGGACTAGCGGGAGTCCGCACCGGGGAGCTGTTTTTT. The variable domain in full, completed from reference TRBV7-9 and TRBJ2-2, reads DTGVSQNPRHKITKRGQNVTFRCDPISEHNRLYWYRQTLGQGPEFLTYFQNEAQLEKSRLLSDRFSAERPKGSFSTLEIQRTEQGDSAMYLCASSPGLAGVRTGELFFGEGSRLTVL.